One T cell receptor beta chain is described in this entry. Its antigen is unidentified. The sample is drawn from a study of beta chain features in type 1 diabetes. The authors reverse transcribed all of the isolated RNA, so sequencing captured expressed TCRB transcripts. Naive, central memory and regulatory T cell samples averaged approximately 3.9 million immunoSEQ reads each. The data were produced by immunoSEQ multiplex PCR, yet TCRdb's version contains in-frame clones alone and is incomplete. The sample has 160,000 or so clones, more than 60% seen once. The CDR3 extends over 14 amino acids. CDR1 and CDR2 (germline): SGHAT, FQNNGV. V was shortened by 5 bases and J by 10 bases, with 20 bases between the two germline ends. The study, taken as a whole, reports: Among all four CD4+ subsets, Type 1 diabetes patients had TCRB CDR3s that were moderately but significantly shorter.

V and J are TRBV11-2 and TRBJ2-5; possible D gene TRBD2, 6 bases. The material sequenced was naive CD4+ T cells from blood. The TCR was taken from a man aged 25 to 45 with type 1 diabetes. The CDR3 is CASSTPTNVGGQYF. In DNA, the CDR3 is TGTGCCAGCAGCACCCCTACCAACGTGGGGGGCCAGTACTTC.